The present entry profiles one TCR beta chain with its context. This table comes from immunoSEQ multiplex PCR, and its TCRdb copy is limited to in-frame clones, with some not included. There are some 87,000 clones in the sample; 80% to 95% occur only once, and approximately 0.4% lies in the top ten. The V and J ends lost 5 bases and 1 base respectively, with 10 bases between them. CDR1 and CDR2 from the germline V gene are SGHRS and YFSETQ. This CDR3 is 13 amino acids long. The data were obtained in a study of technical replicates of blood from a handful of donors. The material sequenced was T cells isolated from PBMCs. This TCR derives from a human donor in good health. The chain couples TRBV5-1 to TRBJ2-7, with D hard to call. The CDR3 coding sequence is TGCGCCAGCAGTGCAGGTTCTTCCTACGAGCAGTACTTC. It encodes CASSAGSSYEQYF.